The sequence of this T cell receptor (beta chain) was determined in a study of a mutant IDH1 vaccine in newly diagnosed glioma. Sequencing used immunoSEQ multiplex PCR; TCRdb keeps in-frame clones, though not all of them. The profile shows about 36,000 clones, around 82% of them singletons. Stated time point: baseline, week 1 (first vaccination visit). Treatment meaning: pre-vaccination baseline after standard-of-care therapy. The sequencing used PBMCs, collected from a glioma patient treated with radiotherapy, temozolomide or both. This receptor was obtained from a man aged 40-49 years with glioma. Some clones in this sample may be carry-over from other donors' samples.

The CDR3 DNA reads as TGTGCCAGCAGCCAAGGACAGGGTAATTCACCCCTCCACTTT. It translates to CASSQGQGNSPLHF. This chain links TRBV4-2 with TRBJ1-6, with 7 bases fitting TRBD1. There are 14 residues in the CDR3. Germline V CDR1 and CDR2: LGHNA, YNFKEQ. V lost 1 base, J lost 6 bases, and 0 bases stayed unmatched.